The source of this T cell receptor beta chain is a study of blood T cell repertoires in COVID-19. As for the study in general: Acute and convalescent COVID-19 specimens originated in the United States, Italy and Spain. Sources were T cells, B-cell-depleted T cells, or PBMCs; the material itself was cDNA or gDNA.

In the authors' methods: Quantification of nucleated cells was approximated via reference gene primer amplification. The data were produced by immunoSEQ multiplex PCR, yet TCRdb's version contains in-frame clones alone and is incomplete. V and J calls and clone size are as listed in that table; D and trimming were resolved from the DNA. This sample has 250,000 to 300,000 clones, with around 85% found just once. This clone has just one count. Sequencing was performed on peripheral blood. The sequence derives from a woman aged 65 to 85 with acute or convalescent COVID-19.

CDR3 in amino acids: CASSSRGYSNQPQHF. In DNA, the CDR3 is TGTGCCAGCAGCTCCAGGGGCTATAGCAATCAGCCCCAGCATTTT. The chain employs TRBV6-5 and TRBJ1-5, with D possibly TRBD1 on 6 matching bases. This CDR3 is built from 15 residues. V gave up 6 bases and J gave up 0 bases, with 12 bases separating them. The V gene's germline CDR1 is MNHEY and CDR2 SVGAGI.